These 2 T cell receptor beta chains came from one sample sequenced in a study of blood T cell repertoires in COVID-19. Profiling relied on immunoSEQ multiplex PCR, and the TCRdb table lists in-frame clones only, not all of them. The data contain around 150,000 clones, around 79% of them singletons. The sequenced sample was PBMCs or T cells enriched from blood (not recorded which). The receptors here all came from a woman between 50 and 59 years old who had recovered from COVID-19.

The chain uses TRBV18 and TRBJ1-2; tentatively, D is TRBD1 (5 bases). Germline CDR1 KGHSH, CDR2 LQKENI. Trimming cost V 3 bases and J 7 bases, with 18 bases left between them. The CDR3 runs to 15 residues. In DNA form, the CDR3 reads TGTGCCAGCTCACCCCAGGGCAGGCAGGAGGGTGGCTACACCTTC. It translates to CASSPQGRQEGGYTF.

The V call is TRBV7-9, the J call TRBJ1-5, with a tentative D call TRBD1 (5 bases). The germline V gene encodes CDR1 SEHNR and CDR2 FQNEAQ (reference sequence). V gave up 0 bases and J gave up 8 bases, with 8 bases separating them. This CDR3 contains 13 residues. The DNA of the CDR3 is TGTGCCAGCAGCTTAGCGCCAGGGAAGCCCCAGCATTTT. This encodes CASSLAPGKPQHF.